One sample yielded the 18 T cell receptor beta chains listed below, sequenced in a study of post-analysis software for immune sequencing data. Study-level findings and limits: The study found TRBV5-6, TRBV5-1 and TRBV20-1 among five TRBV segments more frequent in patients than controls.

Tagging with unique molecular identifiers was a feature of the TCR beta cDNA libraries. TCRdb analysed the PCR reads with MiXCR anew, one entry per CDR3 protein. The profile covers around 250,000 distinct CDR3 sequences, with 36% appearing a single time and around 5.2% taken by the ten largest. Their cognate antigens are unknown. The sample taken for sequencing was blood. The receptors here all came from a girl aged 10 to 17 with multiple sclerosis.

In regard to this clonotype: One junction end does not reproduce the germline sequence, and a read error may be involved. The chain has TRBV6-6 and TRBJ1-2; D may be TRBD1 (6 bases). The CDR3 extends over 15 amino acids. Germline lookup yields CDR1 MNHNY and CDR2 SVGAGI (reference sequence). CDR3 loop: CANSHRQEDLYGYTF. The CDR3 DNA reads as TGTGCCAACAGTCACCGACAGGAGGACCTCTATGGCTACACCTTC.

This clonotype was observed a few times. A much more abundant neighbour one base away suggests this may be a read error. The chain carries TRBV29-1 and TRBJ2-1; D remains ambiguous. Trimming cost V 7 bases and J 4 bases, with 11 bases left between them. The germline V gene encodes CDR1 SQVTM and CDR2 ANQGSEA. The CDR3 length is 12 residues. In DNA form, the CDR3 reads TGCAGCGGGACCGGACCTTACAATGAGCAGTTCTTC. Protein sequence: CSGTGPYNEQFF.

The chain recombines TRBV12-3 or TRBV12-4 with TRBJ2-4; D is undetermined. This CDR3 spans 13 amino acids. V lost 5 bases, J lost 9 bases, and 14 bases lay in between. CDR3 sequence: CASSVTNWGIQYF. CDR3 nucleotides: TGTGCCAGCAGTGTTACGAACTGGGGCATTCAGTACTTC.

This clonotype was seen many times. CDR3 protein: CASSLTGEGTEAFF. The CDR3 nucleotides read TGTGCCAGCAGCTTAACAGGGGAGGGCACTGAAGCTTTCTTT. The chain carries TRBV5-6 and TRBJ1-1; 7 bases map to TRBD1. The germline gives CDR1 SGHDT, CDR2 YYEEEE. The CDR3 is made up of 14 amino acids. V dropped 2 bases and J dropped 4; count of bases not matched to a gene: 5.

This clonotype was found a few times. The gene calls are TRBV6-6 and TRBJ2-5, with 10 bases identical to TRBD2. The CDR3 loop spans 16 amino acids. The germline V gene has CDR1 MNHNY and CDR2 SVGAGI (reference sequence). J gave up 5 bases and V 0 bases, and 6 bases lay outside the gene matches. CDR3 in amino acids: CASSYSERGGRETQYF. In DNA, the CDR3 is TGTGCCAGCAGTTACTCAGAGCGGGGGGGCCGGGAGACCCAGTACTTC.

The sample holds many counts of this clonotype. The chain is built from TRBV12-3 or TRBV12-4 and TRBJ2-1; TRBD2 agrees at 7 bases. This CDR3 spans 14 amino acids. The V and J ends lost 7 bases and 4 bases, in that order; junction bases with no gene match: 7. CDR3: CASTGTMVYNEQFF. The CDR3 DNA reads TGTGCCAGCACCGGGACTATGGTGTACAATGAGCAGTTCTTC.

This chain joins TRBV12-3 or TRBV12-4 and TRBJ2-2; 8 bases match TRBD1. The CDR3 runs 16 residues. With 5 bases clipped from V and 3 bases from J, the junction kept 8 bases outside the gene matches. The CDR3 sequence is CASSISGTGHTGELFF. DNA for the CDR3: TGTGCCAGCAGTATATCCGGGACAGGTCACACCGGGGAGCTGTTTTTT.

CDR3 coding DNA: TGTGCCAGCAGCCGGGACACGTATAATTCACCCCTCCACTTT. It yields the protein CASSRDTYNSPLHF. The rearrangement joins TRBV5-5 to TRBJ1-6, with a weak D call TRBD1 (6 bases). There are 14 residues in the CDR3. V was cut by 4 bases and J by 4 bases, with 9 bases left in between. Looked up from germline, CDR1 is SGHKS and CDR2 is YYEKEE (reference sequence).

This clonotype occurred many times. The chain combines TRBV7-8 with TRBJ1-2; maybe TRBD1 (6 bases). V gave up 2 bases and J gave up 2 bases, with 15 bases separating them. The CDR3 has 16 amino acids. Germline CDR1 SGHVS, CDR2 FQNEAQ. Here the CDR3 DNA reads TGTGCCAGCAGCTTACTGGGGCAGGGGTTAAACTATGGCTACACCTTC. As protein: CASSLLGQGLNYGYTF.

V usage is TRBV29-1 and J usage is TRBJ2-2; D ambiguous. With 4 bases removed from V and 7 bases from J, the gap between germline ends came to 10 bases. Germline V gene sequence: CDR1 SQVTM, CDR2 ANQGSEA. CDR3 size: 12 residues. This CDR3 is CSVVRRNGELFF. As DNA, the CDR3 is TGCAGCGTTGTAAGGCGCAACGGGGAGCTGTTTTTT.

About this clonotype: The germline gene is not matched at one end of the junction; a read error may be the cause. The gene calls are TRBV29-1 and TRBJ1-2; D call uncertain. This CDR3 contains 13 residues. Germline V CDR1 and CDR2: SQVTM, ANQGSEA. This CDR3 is CSVADGEAYGHTF. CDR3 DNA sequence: TGCAGCGTAGCTGACGGGGAGGCATATGGCCACACCTTC.

CDR3 residues: CASRGTGATNEQFF. The CDR3 DNA reads TGTGCCAGCAGGGGTACAGGGGCAACCAATGAGCAGTTCTTC. The genes are TRBV6-2 or TRBV6-3 and TRBJ2-1; 7 bases map to TRBD1. V lost 6 bases and J lost 6; bases outside the gene matches: 8. CDR3 size: 14 residues. The germline gives CDR1 MNHEY, CDR2 SVGEGT.

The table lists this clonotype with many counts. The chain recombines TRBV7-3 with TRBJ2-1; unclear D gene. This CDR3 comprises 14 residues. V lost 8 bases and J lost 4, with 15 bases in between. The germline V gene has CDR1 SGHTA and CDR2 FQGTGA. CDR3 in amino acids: CASSPGRAYNEQFF. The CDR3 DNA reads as TGTGCCAGCTCCCCTGGACGGGCTTACAATGAGCAGTTCTTC.

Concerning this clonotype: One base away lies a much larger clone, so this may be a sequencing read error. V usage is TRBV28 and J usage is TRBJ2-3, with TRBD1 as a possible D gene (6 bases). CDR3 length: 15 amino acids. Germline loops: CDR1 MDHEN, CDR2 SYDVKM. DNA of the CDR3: TGTGCCAGCAGTTTAGAGGGTTCGAGGACAGATGCGCAGTATTTT. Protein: CASSLEGSRTDAQYF.

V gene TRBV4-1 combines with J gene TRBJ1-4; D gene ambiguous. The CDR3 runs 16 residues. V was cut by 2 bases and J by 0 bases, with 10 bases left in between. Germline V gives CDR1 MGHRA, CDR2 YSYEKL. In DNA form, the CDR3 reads TGCGCCAGCAGCCAATCAGGCTCTGCAACTAATGAAAAACTGTTTTTT. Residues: CASSQSGSATNEKLFF.

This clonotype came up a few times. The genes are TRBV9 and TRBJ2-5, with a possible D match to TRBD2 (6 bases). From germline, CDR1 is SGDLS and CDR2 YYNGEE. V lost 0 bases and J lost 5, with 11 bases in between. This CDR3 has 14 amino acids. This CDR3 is CASSVDLGGETQYF. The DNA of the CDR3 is TGTGCCAGCAGCGTAGACTTAGGAGGGGAGACCCAGTACTTC.

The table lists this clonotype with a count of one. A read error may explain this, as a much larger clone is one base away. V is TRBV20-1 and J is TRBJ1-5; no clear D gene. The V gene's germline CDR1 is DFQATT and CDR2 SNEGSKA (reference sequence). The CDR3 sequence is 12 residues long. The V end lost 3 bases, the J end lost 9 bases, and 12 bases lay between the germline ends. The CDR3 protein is CSAREASRPQHF. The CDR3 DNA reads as TGCAGTGCTAGGGAAGCAAGTCGGCCCCAGCATTTT.

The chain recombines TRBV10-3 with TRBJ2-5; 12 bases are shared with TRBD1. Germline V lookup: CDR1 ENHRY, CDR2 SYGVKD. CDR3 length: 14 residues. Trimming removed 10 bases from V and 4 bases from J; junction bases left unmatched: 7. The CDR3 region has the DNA TGTGCCAGCGAGGGACAGGGGGCAGGAGAGACCCAGTACTTC. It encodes CASEGQGAGETQYF.